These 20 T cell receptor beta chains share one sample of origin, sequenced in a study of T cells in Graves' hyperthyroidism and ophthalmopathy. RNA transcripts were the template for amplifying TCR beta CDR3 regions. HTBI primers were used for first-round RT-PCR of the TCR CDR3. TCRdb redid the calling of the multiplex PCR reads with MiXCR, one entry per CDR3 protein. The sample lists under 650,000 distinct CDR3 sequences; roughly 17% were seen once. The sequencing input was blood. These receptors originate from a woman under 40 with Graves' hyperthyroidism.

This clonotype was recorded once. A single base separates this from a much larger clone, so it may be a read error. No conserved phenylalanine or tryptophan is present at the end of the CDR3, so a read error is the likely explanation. CDR3 in amino acids: CASSQWLISTYGYTS. CDR3 nucleotides: TGTGCCAGCAGCCAATGGCTCATCAGCACCTATGGCTACACCTCC. The chain uses TRBV16 and TRBJ1-2; D call uncertain. V was trimmed by 1 base and J by 4 bases, leaving 13 bases between them. The CDR3 has 15 amino acids. Per germline, CDR1 KGHSY and CDR2 FQNENV.

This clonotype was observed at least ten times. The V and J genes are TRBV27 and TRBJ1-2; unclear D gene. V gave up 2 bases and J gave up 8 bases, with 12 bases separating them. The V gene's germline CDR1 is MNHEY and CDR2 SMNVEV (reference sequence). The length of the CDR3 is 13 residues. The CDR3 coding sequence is TGTGCCAGCAGTTTAGCGGGGTCCGGGGGCTACACCTTC. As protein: CASSLAGSGGYTF.

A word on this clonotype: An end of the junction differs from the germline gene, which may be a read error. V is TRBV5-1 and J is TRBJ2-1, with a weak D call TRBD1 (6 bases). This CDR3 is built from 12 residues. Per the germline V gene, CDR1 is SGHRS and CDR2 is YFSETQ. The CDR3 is CASSLGDNEQLF. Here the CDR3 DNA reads TGCGCCAGCAGCTTGGGGGACAATGAGCAGCTCTTC. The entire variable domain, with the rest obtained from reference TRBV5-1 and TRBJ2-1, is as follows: KAGVTQTPRYLIKTRGQQVTLSCSPISGHRSVSWYQQTPGQGLQFLFEYFSETQRNKGNFPGRFSGRQFSNSRSEMNVSTLELGDSALYLCASSLGDNEQLFGPGTRLTVL.

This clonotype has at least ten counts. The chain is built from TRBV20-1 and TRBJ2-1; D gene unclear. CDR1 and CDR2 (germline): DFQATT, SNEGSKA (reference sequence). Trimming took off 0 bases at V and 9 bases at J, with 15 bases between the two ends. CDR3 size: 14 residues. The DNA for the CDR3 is TGCAGTGCTAGAGATATGTCGTTGTACGGTGAGCAGTTCTTC. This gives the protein CSARDMSLYGEQFF.

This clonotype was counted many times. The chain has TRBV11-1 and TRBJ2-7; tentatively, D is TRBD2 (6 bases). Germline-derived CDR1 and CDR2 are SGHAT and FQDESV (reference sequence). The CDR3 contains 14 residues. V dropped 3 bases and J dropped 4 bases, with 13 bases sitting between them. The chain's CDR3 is CASSFGGPQYEQYF. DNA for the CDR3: TGTGCCAGCAGCTTCGGGGGACCCCAGTACGAGCAGTACTTC.

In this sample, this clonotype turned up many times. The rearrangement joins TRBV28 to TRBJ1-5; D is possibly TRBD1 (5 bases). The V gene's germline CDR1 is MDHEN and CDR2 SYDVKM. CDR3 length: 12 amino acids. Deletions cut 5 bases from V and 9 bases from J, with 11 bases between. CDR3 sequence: CASSVTGPPQHF. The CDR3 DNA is TGTGCCAGCAGTGTAACGGGACCGCCCCAGCATTTT.

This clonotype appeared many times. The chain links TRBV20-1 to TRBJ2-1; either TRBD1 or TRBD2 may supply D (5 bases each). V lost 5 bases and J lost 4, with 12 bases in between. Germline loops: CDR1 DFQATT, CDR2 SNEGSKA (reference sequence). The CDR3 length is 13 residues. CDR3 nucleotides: TGCAGTGCTTCCGGGACGCCGTACAATGAGCAGTTCTTC. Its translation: CSASGTPYNEQFF.

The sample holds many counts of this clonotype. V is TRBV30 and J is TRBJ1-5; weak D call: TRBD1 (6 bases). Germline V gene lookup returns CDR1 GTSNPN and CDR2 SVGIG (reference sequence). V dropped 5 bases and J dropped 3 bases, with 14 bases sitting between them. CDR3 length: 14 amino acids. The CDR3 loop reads CAWVEQGNNQPQHF. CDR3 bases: TGTGCCTGGGTCGAACAGGGAAACAATCAGCCCCAGCATTTT.

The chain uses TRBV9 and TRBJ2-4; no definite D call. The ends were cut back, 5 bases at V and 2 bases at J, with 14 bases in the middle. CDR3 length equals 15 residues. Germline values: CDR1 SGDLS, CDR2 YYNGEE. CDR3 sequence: CASRTGPFTKNIQYF. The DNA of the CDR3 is TGTGCCAGCAGGACTGGCCCTTTTACCAAAAACATTCAGTACTTC. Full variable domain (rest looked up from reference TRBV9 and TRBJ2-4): DSGVTQTPKHLITATGQRVTLRCSPRSGDLSVYWYQQSLDQGLQFLIQYYNGEERAKGNILERFSAQQFPDLHSELNLSSLELGDSALYFCASRTGPFTKNIQYFGAGTRLSVL.

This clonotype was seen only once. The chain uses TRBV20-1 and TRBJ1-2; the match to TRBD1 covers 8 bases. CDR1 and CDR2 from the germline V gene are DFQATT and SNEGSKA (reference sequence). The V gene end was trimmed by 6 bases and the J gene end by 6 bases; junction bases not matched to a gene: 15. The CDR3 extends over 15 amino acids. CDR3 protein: CSAPPPGQAIDGYTF. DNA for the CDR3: TGCAGTGCGCCCCCCCCGGGACAGGCAATAGATGGCTACACCTTC.

CDR3 coding DNA: TGTGCCAGCAGTTTTGGGACAGAGAGCTCCTACGAGCAGTACTTC. This codes for CASSFGTESSYEQYF. The genes are TRBV12-3 or TRBV12-4 and TRBJ2-7, with 7 bases aligning to TRBD1. The junction had 5 bases not matched to a gene; V was cut back by 3 bases and J by 0 bases. CDR3 size: 15 residues.

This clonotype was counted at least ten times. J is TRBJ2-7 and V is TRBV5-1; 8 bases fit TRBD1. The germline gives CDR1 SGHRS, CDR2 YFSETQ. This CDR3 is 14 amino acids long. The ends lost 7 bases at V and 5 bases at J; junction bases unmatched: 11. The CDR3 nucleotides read TGCGCCAGCTCTCGTTTGACAGGGGCAAACGAGCAGTACTTC. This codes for CASSRLTGANEQYF.

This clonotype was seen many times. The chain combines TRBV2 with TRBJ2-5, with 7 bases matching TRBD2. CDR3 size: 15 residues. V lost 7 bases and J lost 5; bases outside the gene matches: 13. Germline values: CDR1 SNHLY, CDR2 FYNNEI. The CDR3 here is CASNRGGSFGETQYF. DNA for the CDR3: TGTGCCAGCAATAGAGGCGGGAGTTTTGGCGAGACCCAGTACTTC.

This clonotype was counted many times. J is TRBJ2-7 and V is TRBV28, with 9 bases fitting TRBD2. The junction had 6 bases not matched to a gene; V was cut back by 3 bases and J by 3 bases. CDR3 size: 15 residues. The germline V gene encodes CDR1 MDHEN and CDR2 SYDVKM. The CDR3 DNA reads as TGTGCCAGCAGTTTTCGTCTAGCGGGACACTACGAGCAGTACTTC. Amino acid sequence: CASSFRLAGHYEQYF.

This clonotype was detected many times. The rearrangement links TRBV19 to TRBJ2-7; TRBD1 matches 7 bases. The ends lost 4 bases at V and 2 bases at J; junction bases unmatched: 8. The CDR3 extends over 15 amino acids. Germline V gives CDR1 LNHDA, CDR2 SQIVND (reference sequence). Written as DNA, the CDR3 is TGTGCCAGTAGTAAAGGGACAGATACAGCCTACGAGCAGTACTTC. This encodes CASSKGTDTAYEQYF. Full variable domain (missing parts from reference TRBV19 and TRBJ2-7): DGGITQSPKYLFRKEGQNVTLSCEQNLNHDAMYWYRQDPGQGLRLIYYSQIVNDFQKGDIAEGYSVSREKKESFPLTVTSAQKNPTAFYLCASSKGTDTAYEQYFGPGTRLTVT.

As DNA, the CDR3 is TGTGCCAGCAGTTCAGGGGAGGCAGGGGCCAACGTCCTGACTTTC. This encodes CASSSGEAGANVLTF. V and J are TRBV6-1 and TRBJ2-6; the D gene could be TRBD1 or TRBD2 (6 bases each). Trimming removed 5 bases from V and 4 bases from J, with 12 bases in between. The CDR3 runs to 15 residues. CDR1 MNHNS and CDR2 SASEGT come from the germline V gene.

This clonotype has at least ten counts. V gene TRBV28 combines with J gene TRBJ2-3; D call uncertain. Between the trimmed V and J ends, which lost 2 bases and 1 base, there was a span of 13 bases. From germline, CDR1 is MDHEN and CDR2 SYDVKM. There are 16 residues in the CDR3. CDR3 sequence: CASSLIVEPGTDTQYF. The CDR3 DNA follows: TGTGCCAGCAGTTTAATAGTAGAGCCTGGCACAGATACGCAGTATTTT.

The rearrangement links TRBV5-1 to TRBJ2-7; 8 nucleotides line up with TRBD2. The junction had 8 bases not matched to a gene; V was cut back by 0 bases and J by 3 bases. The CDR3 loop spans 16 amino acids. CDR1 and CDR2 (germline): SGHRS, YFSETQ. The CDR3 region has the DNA TGCGCCAGCAGCTTGGCTTCAGCGGGAGAAGACTACGAGCAGTACTTC. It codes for CASSLASAGEDYEQYF.

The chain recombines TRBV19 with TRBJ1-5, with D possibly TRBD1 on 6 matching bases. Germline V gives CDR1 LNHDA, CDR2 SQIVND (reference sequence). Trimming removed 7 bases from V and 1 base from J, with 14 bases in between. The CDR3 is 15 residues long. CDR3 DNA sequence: TGTGCCAGTACTCGTGGAGGGGGGAGCAATCAGCCCCAGCATTTT. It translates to CASTRGGGSNQPQHF. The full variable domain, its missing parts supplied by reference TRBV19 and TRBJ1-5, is DGGITQSPKYLFRKEGQNVTLSCEQNLNHDAMYWYRQDPGQGLRLIYYSQIVNDFQKGDIAEGYSVSREKKESFPLTVTSAQKNPTAFYLCASTRGGGSNQPQHFGDGTRLSIL.

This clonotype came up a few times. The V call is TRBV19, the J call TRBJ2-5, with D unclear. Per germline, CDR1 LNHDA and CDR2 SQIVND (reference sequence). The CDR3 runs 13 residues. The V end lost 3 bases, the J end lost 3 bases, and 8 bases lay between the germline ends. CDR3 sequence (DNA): TGTGCCAGTAGTATGGGCGCGGAAGAGACCCAGTACTTC. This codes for CASSMGAEETQYF.